This T cell receptor (beta chain) is from a study of identical twins. The CDR3 loop spans 13 amino acids. Germline V CDR1 and CDR2: DFQATT, SNEGSKA (reference sequence). V was pared by 5 bases and J by 5 bases, with 8 bases of the junction left unmatched. A single record per CDR3 protein comes from TCRdb applying MiXCR to the 5' RACE reads. The sample shows roughly 750,000 distinct CDR3 sequences, around 21% of them seen only once. This clonotype was observed many times. This same sample was also part of a study on T cells expressing NK-cell markers. That study reports: Several experiments added an anti-gamma-delta TCR antibody to sort only alpha-beta TCR T cells. In several donors, these clonotypes also led the CD3+CD56-NKG2C+ fraction.

The sequence derives from a woman in her late teens or twenties in good health. The sample was PBMCs. V is TRBV20-1 and J is TRBJ2-7; 8 nucleotides line up with TRBD2. CDR3 nucleotides: TGCAGTGCTCCCGGGACTAGAGTCGACGAGCAGTACTTC. Its protein product is CSAPGTRVDEQYF.